This T cell receptor beta chain appears in the sequencing data of a study of identical twins. This CDR3 is built from 12 residues. Per germline, CDR1 GTSNPN and CDR2 SVGIG (reference sequence). V was cut by 2 bases and J by 3 bases, with 4 bases left in between. Via MiXCR, TCRdb re-called the 5' RACE reads, giving one row per CDR3 protein. The sample holds 15,000 to 20,000 distinct CDR3 sequences, less than 70% seen once. The origin of this receptor is a woman under 30 in good health. This table probably holds off-target reads from a library built for another chain. Source material: memory (CD45RO+) T cells sorted from blood. The chain recombines TRBV30 with TRBJ1-4; no reliable D call. CDR3 protein: CAWSFANEKLFF. Written as DNA, the CDR3 is TGTGCCTGGAGTTTTGCTAATGAAAAACTGTTTTTT. The full variable domain, its missing parts supplied by reference TRBV30 and TRBJ1-4, is SQTIHQWPATLVQPVGSPLSLECTVEGTSNPNLYWYRQAAGRGLQLLFYSVGIGQISSEVPQNLSASRPQDRQFILSSKKLLLSDSGFYLCAWSFANEKLFFGSGTQLSVL.